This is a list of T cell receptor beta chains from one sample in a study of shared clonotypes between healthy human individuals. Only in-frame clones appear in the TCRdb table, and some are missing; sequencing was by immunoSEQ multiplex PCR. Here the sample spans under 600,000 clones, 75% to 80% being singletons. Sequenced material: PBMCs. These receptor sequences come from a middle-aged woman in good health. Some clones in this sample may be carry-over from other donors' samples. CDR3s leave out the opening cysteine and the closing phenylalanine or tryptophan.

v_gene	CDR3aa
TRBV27	ASSSPGQSYEQY
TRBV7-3	ASSLVGVGSEQY
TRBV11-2	ASSFFQETQY
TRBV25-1	ASSERLTGELF
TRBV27	ASSPPAGGSYNEQF
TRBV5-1	ASSPTRLGIEDKNIQY
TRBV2	ASTRQVNAGELF
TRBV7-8	ASGRGRFYEQY
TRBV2	ASRGARGSGKTQY
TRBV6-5	ASSTRDLAYEQY
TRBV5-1	ASSSDRGLGTEAF
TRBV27	ASSWTASNQPQH
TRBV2	ASSDRRLDTDTQY
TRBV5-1	ASSLDRVDTGELF
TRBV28	ASSLAIEAYEQY
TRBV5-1	ASSLGIGSDEQF
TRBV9	ASSVRGSTDTQY
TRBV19	ASQTTGGNQPQH
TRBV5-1	ASSLRTGADTGELF
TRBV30	AWSVLGDYEQY
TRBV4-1	ASSQDTRVGELF
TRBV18	ASSQGLASEQY
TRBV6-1	ASRIAGEAYNEQF
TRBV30	AWRWDPTDTQY
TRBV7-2	ASSLDRVSYNEQF
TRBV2	ASGEAGESTDTQY
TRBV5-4	ASSLEGGDEQF
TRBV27	ASSLGGSSDTQY
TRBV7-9	ASSFGGNQPQH
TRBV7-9	ASRLGTSQPEQY
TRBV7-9	ASSAGPLGGYT
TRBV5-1	ATRGQGPNTEAF
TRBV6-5	ASSRTGMNTEAF
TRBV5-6	ASSLRDTGELF
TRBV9	ASSVEGQAFSTDTQY
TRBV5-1	ASSLEPGATNEKLF
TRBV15	ATSRDMREVGGELF
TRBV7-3	ASSLGSAADTQY
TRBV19	ASSQGPSSGNTIY
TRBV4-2	ASSQEVDTDTQY
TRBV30	ASRDRTTNYGYT
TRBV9	ASSPVGTGVETQY
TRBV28	ASSFRRGKRMPTYNEQF
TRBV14	ASSQDLDSYEQY
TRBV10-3	AISERGANEKLF
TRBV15	ATSRDYSNLGTHEQY